This T cell receptor (beta chain) was obtained from a study of a mutant IDH1 vaccine in newly diagnosed glioma. The overall study: The study gave patients eight vaccinations in weeks 1, 3, 5, 7, 11, 15, 19, 23.

The time point here: week 23, last vaccination. All doses held 300 ug of mutant IDH1 20-mer peptide, with topical imiquimod. There were new WHO grade 3 or 4 astrocytomas in the donors, and these were IDH1-mutant and ATRX-lost. General study findings and limits: Evidence of vaccine-induced immune responses was documented in 85% to 95% of patients. Shifts in the top peripheral T cell clonotypes seemed unrelated to pseudoprogression.

This clone appeared a single time. The antigen remains unidentified. Produced via immunoSEQ multiplex PCR; TCRdb's table is partial and in-frame only. The sample shows some 80,000 clones, around 83% of them seen only once. Germline V gene sequence: CDR1 SGHTA, CDR2 FQGTGA. CDR3 length: 13 residues. The germline V and J ends were trimmed by 5 bases and 0 bases, with 6 bases remaining between them. This receptor was taken from a woman aged 45-59 years with glioma. The chain uses TRBV7-3 and TRBJ2-3; tentatively, D is TRBD1 (5 bases). The sequencing here drew on PBMCs, taken from a glioma patient whose treatment included an IDH1 peptide vaccine. CDR3 sequence (DNA): TGTGCCAGCAGCAGGGGTAGCACAGATACGCAGTATTTT. Protein product: CASSRGSTDTQYF. The variable domain in full, completed from reference TRBV7-3 and TRBJ2-3, reads GAGVSQTPSNKVTEKGKYVELRCDPISGHTALYWYRQSLGQGPEFLIYFQGTGAADDSGLPNDRFFAVRPEGSVSTLKIQRTERGDSAVYLCASSRGSTDTQYFGPGTRLTVL.